The present T cell receptor beta chain was sequenced within a study of OX40 agonist ivuxolimab in advanced cancers. Across the whole study: Patients got intravenous ivuxolimab at 0.01 to 10 mg/kg every 2 weeks. Study-wide findings and caveats: Compared with CD4+, CD8+ T cells on average had more expanded clones.

Trimming took 2 bases from V and 4 from J, leaving 12 bases between them. Germline lookup yields CDR1 SGHRS and CDR2 YFSETQ. The CDR3 has 14 residues. With regard to this clone: What it recognizes is unknown.

TCRdb keeps only in-frame clones here, not all; method: immunoSEQ multiplex PCR. The data contain approximately 69,000 clones, just under 95% of them singletons. The sample was CD4+ or CD8+ T cells sorted from blood, taken in a trial of the OX40 agonist ivuxolimab. The TCR was taken from an adult with an advanced solid tumor such as melanoma, head and neck, liver or kidney cancer. The chain carries TRBV5-1 and TRBJ2-5; D gene unclear. CDR3 sequence: CASSFLPTIETQYF. The CDR3 DNA sequence: TGCGCCAGCAGCTTTCTACCTACCATAGAGACCCAGTACTTC.